Listed below are T cell receptor beta chains from one sample, sequenced in a study of T-cell reconstitution after alpha-beta-depleted transplantation in children. TCRdb used MiXCR to reprocess the PCR reads, holding one entry per CDR3 protein. The sample has around 480,000 distinct CDR3 sequences, less than 35% seen once; the top ten hold 2% to 2.5%. This specimen consisted of PBMCs from the stem cell graft donor, obtained from the stem cell graft. All receptors derive from a human donor who donated a stem cell graft to a child with aplastic anemia. The CDR3 runs from the conserved cysteine through the conserved F or W. Fields, in order: J gene, D gene, V gene, clone size, CDR3 DNA, CDR3 protein. D genes are given only for firm matches. Expanded clones are given a class, and other clones once, few, many or no size at all.

TRBJ1-2 TRBD1 TRBV29-1 many TGCAGCGTTACGTCCGGGACAGGGTATGGCTACACCTTC CSVTSGTGYGYTF
TRBJ1-5 . TRBV12-3/TRBV12-4 once TGTGCCAGCAGCCCCAGGTCAGGGGCAAATCAGCCCCAGCATTTT CASSPRSGANQPQHF
TRBJ2-5 . TRBV5-1 . TGCGCCAGCAGTGGGGATTTGTTGGGAGAGACCCAGTACTTC CASSGDLLGETQYF
TRBJ2-7 . TRBV20-1 . TGCAGTGCTAGAGAGGTGGACTCCTACGAGCAGTACTTC CSAREVDSYEQYF
TRBJ1-1 TRBD1 TRBV11-2 few TGTGCCAGCAGCCCCCGACAGGGACGGGGGAACACTGAAGCTTTCTTT CASSPRQGRGNTEAFF
TRBJ2-7 TRBD2 TRBV7-8 few TGTGCCAGCAGCTTAGGTACAGCGGGAGGGCCGGGGGAGCAGTACTTC CASSLGTAGGPGEQYF
TRBJ1-2 . TRBV6-5 . TGTGCCAGCAGTTATGCTCCCCTCTATGGCTACACCTTC CASSYAPLYGYTF
TRBJ2-3 TRBD2 TRBV6-2/TRBV6-3 few TGTGCCAGCAGTTACTTGACTACTAGCGGGAGGGGAGCAGATACGCAGTATTTT CASSYLTTSGRGADTQYF
TRBJ2-7 TRBD2 TRBV6-1 . TGTGCCACCCTAGAGGCGGCTAGCGGGTACTCCTACGAGCAGTACTTC CATLEAASGYSYEQYF
TRBJ1-5 TRBD1 TRBV6-2/TRBV6-3 few TGTGCCAGCAGCCACAGGACAGGGGGCACCCCGATCCCCCAGCATTTT CASSHRTGGTPIPQHF
TRBJ1-2 . TRBV7-2 . TGTGCCAGCAGCTTAGAAGAGGGGAGCTATGGCTACACCTTC CASSLEEGSYGYTF
TRBJ2-5 TRBD1 TRBV29-1 few TGCAGCGCCCGGGACAGGAGCCCCCAAGAGACCCAGTACTTC CSARDRSPQETQYF
TRBJ1-1 . TRBV28 . TGTGCCAGCAGGCTGAACAGGGTGAACACTGAAGCTTTCTTT CASRLNRVNTEAFF
TRBJ2-5 . TRBV7-8 few TGTGCCAGCAGCTTAGTGAGTAGCTGGGAGACCCAGTACTTC CASSLVSSWETQYF
TRBJ2-7 TRBD2 TRBV28 . TGTGCCAGCAGTCCGCGGTGGCTAGCGGGAGGACGCTCCTACGAGCAGTACTTC CASSPRWLAGGRSYEQYF
TRBJ1-1 TRBD1 TRBV6-5 few TGTGCCAGCAGTTACTCAGGGGGCAGCACTGAAGCTTTCTTT CASSYSGGSTEAFF
TRBJ2-1 . TRBV7-9 . TGTGCCAGCAGCGGAAGCGGTCAGTGGGTTTCGGGTGAGCAGTTCTTC CASSGSGQWVSGEQFF
TRBJ2-4 TRBD2 TRBV4-3 . TGCGCCAGCAGCCGAGGACTAGCGGGAGGGAACCTAGCCAAAAACATTCAGTACTTC CASSRGLAGGNLAKNIQYF
TRBJ1-4 TRBD1 TRBV30 . TGTGCCTGGAGTGCAGGGGGCTTTTCTAATGAAAAACTGTTATTT CAWSAGGFSNEKLLF
TRBJ1-2 TRBD1 TRBV20-1 . TGCAGTGCTAGCCTGGACCCGGGACAGGAGGGTGGCTACACCTTC CSASLDPGQEGGYTF
TRBJ2-1 TRBD1 TRBV3-1 . TGTGCCAGCAGCCTCGACAGGGCTTACAATGAGCAGTTCTTC CASSLDRAYNEQFF
TRBJ1-2 . TRBV5-5 few TGTGCCAGCACCGTGGGGAGGGATAGTGGCTACACCTTC CASTVGRDSGYTF
TRBJ2-5 . TRBV12-3/TRBV12-4 many TGTGCCAGCAGCAGACCCGGGACAGAGACCCAGTACTTC CASSRPGTETQYF
TRBJ2-2 . TRBV6-5 . TGTGCCAGCAGTTACTCTCCCGGTGGTTTGATCGGGGAGCTGTTTTTT CASSYSPGGLIGELFF
TRBJ2-1 TRBD2 TRBV6-1 few TGTGCCAGCAGTGAAACCGAACTAGCGGGAGCGGCTGAGCAGTTCTTC CASSETELAGAAEQFF
TRBJ2-5 TRBD2 TRBV7-2 . TGTGCCAGCAGCATGCTAGCGGGAGGGCCGTTGGGGGAGACCCAGTACTTC CASSMLAGGPLGETQYF
TRBJ2-3 . TRBV7-2 . TGTGCCAGCAGCGCAGGGGGGCTCTACCAGCACACAGATACGCAGTATTTT CASSAGGLYQHTDTQYF
TRBJ2-1 TRBD2 TRBV12-3/TRBV12-4 few TGTGCCAGCAGTCCAACTAGCGTATCCTACAATGAGCAGTTCTTC CASSPTSVSYNEQFF
TRBJ1-1 TRBD1 TRBV2 few TGTGCCAGCAGCCCCGCCCTCGGGACAGGGAAATCCACTGAAGCTTTCTTT CASSPALGTGKSTEAFF
TRBJ2-3 TRBD1 TRBV20-1 . TGCAGTGCTTCGGGACAGGGCCGAACGCAGTATTTT CSASGQGRTQYF
TRBJ2-7 . TRBV15 . TGTGCCACCAGCGGGAGAGACGGGTACCGCACCGAGCAGTACTTC CATSGRDGYRTEQYF
TRBJ2-3 TRBD2 TRBV11-1 . TGTGCCAGCAGCTCCGGGACTAGCGAGTCTTCTAACACAGATACGCAGTATTTT CASSSGTSESSNTDTQYF
TRBJ2-1 TRBD2 TRBV3-1 . TGTGCCAGCAGCCCTACGGGACTAGCGGGAGTGCTCAATGAGCAGTTCTTC CASSPTGLAGVLNEQFF
TRBJ1-1 TRBD1 TRBV4-3 . TGCGCCAGCAGCCAGGACACAGGGGGGGATGAAGCTTTCTTT CASSQDTGGDEAFF
TRBJ1-1 TRBD1 TRBV10-3 . TGTGCCATCAGTGAACAGGGGGCTGGGAACACTGAAGCTTTCTTT CAISEQGAGNTEAFF
TRBJ2-5 . TRBV12-3/TRBV12-4 few TGTGCCAGCACCCGATTAGGAGGCCAGACCCAGTACTTC CASTRLGGQTQYF
TRBJ2-3 TRBD2 TRBV27 few TGTGCCAGCAGTTCTTATTTGCGGGAGGGCCAGGCAGATACGCAGTATTTT CASSSYLREGQADTQYF
TRBJ2-7 . TRBV7-8 few TGTGCCAGCAGCCCCACCCGGGACGGAGACTACGAGCAGTACTTC CASSPTRDGDYEQYF
TRBJ2-6 TRBD1 TRBV20-1 . TGCAGTGCGTGGACAGGGGGTATCTCTGGGGCCAACGTCCTGACTTTC CSAWTGGISGANVLTF
TRBJ2-1 . TRBV19 once TGTGCCAGTAGTATCGATGGCAATGAGCAGTTCTTC CASSIDGNEQFF
TRBJ2-2 . TRBV18 . TGTGCCAGCTCACCAAATTTTGTCGGGGAGCTGTTTTTT CASSPNFVGELFF
TRBJ2-5 . TRBV5-1 . TGCGCCAGCAGCCAGCAACCGGGACCTACAAAAGAGACCCAGTACTTC CASSQQPGPTKETQYF
TRBJ1-1 TRBD1 TRBV5-1 . TGCGCCAGCAGCTCCGGGACAGGCGTTGAAGCTTTCTTT CASSSGTGVEAFF
TRBJ1-1 . TRBV12-3/TRBV12-4 . TGTGCCAGCAGTACCACCCGCAGGGTGGGCACTGAAGCTTTCTTT CASSTTRRVGTEAFF
TRBJ1-3 TRBD1 TRBV29-1 few TGCAGCGTACGGGACAGGGGATTACCAAACACCATATATTTT CSVRDRGLPNTIYF
TRBJ2-2 TRBD2 TRBV28 . TGTGCCAGCAGTTTAGCGGGAGGGCCGACCGGGGAGCTGTTTTTT CASSLAGGPTGELFF
TRBJ2-3 TRBD2 TRBV30 few TGTGCCTGGGACCGGGGGGACTTCCAAAGCACAGATACGCAGTATTTT CAWDRGDFQSTDTQYF
TRBJ2-3 TRBD1 TRBV14 few TGTGCCAGCAGCCAGGGACGAGGGGGCGTCTACACAGATACGCAGTATTTT CASSQGRGGVYTDTQYF
TRBJ2-7 . TRBV28 . TGTGCCAGCCGTGACAACTACGAGCAGTACTTC CASRDNYEQYF
TRBJ2-1 TRBD2 TRBV12-3/TRBV12-4 few TGTGCCAGCAGGCGGGAGGGTCCGTTTGAGCAGTTCTTC CASRREGPFEQFF
TRBJ2-1 TRBD2 TRBV19 . TGTGCCAGCGGACGAGGCGGGAGGTGGAATGAGCAGTTCTTC CASGRGGRWNEQFF
TRBJ2-5 . TRBV5-1 . TGCGCCAGTGTTTCTAGCAGCCAAGAGACCCAGTACTTC CASVSSSQETQYF
TRBJ1-2 . TRBV20-1 . TGCAGTGTTGGTCGGACGGAGGACTATGGCTACACCTTC CSVGRTEDYGYTF
TRBJ2-2 TRBD1 TRBV4-1 . TGCGCCAGCAGCCAAGAGAGCTCAGGACAGGGGGCGTTTTTTTCCGCCGGGGAGCTGTTTTTT CASSQESSGQGAFFSAGELFF
TRBJ2-5 . TRBV5-1 . TGCGCCAGCAGCTTAAACGCGGGGCACCAAGAGACCCAGTACTTC CASSLNAGHQETQYF